Listed below are T cell receptor beta chains from one sample, sequenced in a study of T cells in Graves' hyperthyroidism and ophthalmopathy. TCRdb re-called the multiplex PCR reads with MiXCR, one entry per CDR3 protein. Of 650,000 to 850,000 distinct CDR3 sequences listed, roughly a sixth are singletons. Sequencing was carried out using blood. The origin of the receptors is a woman in her forties or fifties with Graves' hyperthyroidism that later progressed to Graves' ophthalmopathy. Both conserved end residues are part of each CDR3. D genes are given only for firm matches. Part of the rows lack a size; the others show once, few, many or a class for expanded clones.

TRBV12-3/TRBV12-4,many,NA,13,TRBJ2-5,CASTNRGGETQYF,TGTGCCAGCACAAATAGGGGAGGAGAGACCCAGTACTTC
TRBV9,few,NA,13,TRBJ2-3,CASSVDRSDTQYF,TGTGCCAGCAGCGTCGACAGATCAGATACGCAGTATTTT
TRBV19,NA,NA,13,TRBJ1-1,CASSMNLGTEAFF,TGTGCCAGTAGTATGAACCTAGGCACTGAAGCTTTCTTT
TRBV5-1,few,NA,15,TRBJ1-5,CASSLGVGNNQPQHF,TGCGCCAGCAGCCTCGGAGTGGGTAACAATCAGCCCCAGCATTTT
TRBV5-1,many,NA,15,TRBJ2-2,CASSLAQANTGELFF,TGCGCCAGCAGCTTGGCCCAGGCGAACACCGGGGAGCTGTTTTTT
TRBV19,NA,NA,11,TRBJ1-5,CASSIGQPQHF,TGTGCCAGTAGTATCGGACAGCCCCAGCATTTT
TRBV29-1,NA,NA,14,TRBJ1-5,CSVVTGSGNQPQHF,TGCAGCGTTGTTACAGGGTCGGGCAATCAGCCCCAGCATTTT
TRBV11-2,many,TRBD2,17,TRBJ2-1,CASSLLISGGQYNEQFF,TGTGCCAGCAGCTTATTGATTAGCGGGGGCCAATACAATGAGCAGTTCTTC
TRBV6-2/TRBV6-3,NA,NA,13,TRBJ1-4,CASSLYTNEKLFF,TGTGCCAGCAGCCTTTACACTAATGAAAAACTGTTTTTT
TRBV5-8,few,NA,13,TRBJ1-1,CASSSGPDPEAFF,TGTGCCAGCAGCTCAGGGCCCGACCCTGAAGCTTTCTTT
TRBV3-1,many,TRBD2,13,TRBJ2-5,CASSPGLPETQYF,TGCGCCAGCAGCCCGGGACTACCAGAGACCCAGTACTTC
TRBV27,few,NA,17,TRBJ1-1,CASSLYSPGPSGREAFF,TGTGCCAGCAGTTTATATTCTCCAGGTCCCTCGGGGCGTGAAGCTTTCTTT
TRBV6-1,few,NA,13,TRBJ2-7,CASRWTPAYEQYF,TGTGCCAGCAGGTGGACTCCCGCCTACGAGCAGTACTTC
TRBV19,NA,NA,15,TRBJ2-6,CASWDFRSGANVLTF,TGTGCCAGTTGGGACTTCCGCTCTGGGGCCAACGTCCTGACTTTC
TRBV6-1,NA,NA,16,TRBJ2-5,CASSESAAGDWETQYF,TGTGCCAGCAGTGAATCGGCGGCAGGGGATTGGGAGACCCAGTACTTC
TRBV6-1,few,TRBD2,15,TRBJ2-3,CASSPGTRGADTQYF,TGTGCCAGCAGCCCCGGGACTAGGGGGGCAGATACGCAGTATTTT
TRBV6-2/TRBV6-3,NA,TRBD1,17,TRBJ2-2,CASSGPPGQGLTGELFF,TGTGCCAGCAGTGGCCCCCCAGGACAGGGGCTCACCGGGGAGCTGTTTTTT
TRBV6-1,NA,NA,13,TRBJ2-1,CAISLGRVGEQFF,TGTGCCATCTCCCTAGGCAGGGTAGGTGAGCAGTTCTTC
TRBV4-1,NA,NA,16,TRBJ1-2,CASSQDVGARGYGYTF,TGCGCCAGCAGCCAAGATGTCGGGGCGCGGGGCTATGGCTACACCTTC
TRBV11-2,many,NA,15,TRBJ2-5,CASSLTGTPEETQYF,TGTGCCAGCAGCTTAACGGGGACCCCAGAGGAGACCCAGTACTTC
TRBV10-3,NA,NA,13,TRBJ1-2,CAIVEEDFYGYTF,TGTGCCATCGTCGAGGAGGACTTCTATGGCTACACCTTC
TRBV5-1,many,NA,15,TRBJ1-1,CASSSKIAVNTEAFF,TGCGCCAGCAGCTCCAAAATTGCGGTGAACACTGAAGCTTTCTTT
TRBV30,few,NA,11,TRBJ1-2,CAWSDGYGYTF,TGTGCCTGGAGTGATGGCTATGGCTACACCTTC
TRBV3-1,many,NA,14,TRBJ1-2,CASSQVEGLVGYTF,TGTGCCAGCAGCCAAGTTGAGGGGTTAGTAGGCTACACCTTC
TRBV29-1,few,NA,14,TRBJ2-7,CSVITSEGPYEQYF,TGCAGCGTTATCACCTCGGAGGGACCCTACGAGCAGTACTTC
TRBV4-1,NA,NA,15,TRBJ1-2,CASSQETLPGYGYTF,TGCGCCAGCAGCCAAGAAACTCTCCCCGGGTATGGCTACACCTTC
TRBV7-9,many,TRBD1,18,TRBJ1-1,CASSSPPLGQGANTEAFF,TGTGCCAGCAGCTCTCCCCCCCTAGGACAGGGCGCGAACACTGAAGCTTTCTTT
TRBV2,many,TRBD2,15,TRBJ2-7,CASSLERGTPYEQYF,TGTGCCAGCAGTCTAGAGCGGGGGACGCCTTACGAGCAGTACTTC
TRBV7-9,many,TRBD2,16,TRBJ2-1,CASSPRSGGGPNEQFF,TGTGCCAGCAGCCCCAGATCGGGGGGGGGGCCAAATGAGCAGTTCTTC
TRBV5-1,NA,TRBD1,13,TRBJ2-5,CASSVQGYETQYF,TGCGCCAGCAGCGTACAGGGGTATGAGACCCAGTACTTC
TRBV5-1,many,NA,14,TRBJ1-5,CASSLDGDPLPQHF,TGCGCCAGCAGCTTGGACGGGGACCCGCTACCCCAGCATTTT
TRBV7-2,NA,NA,16,TRBJ2-1,CASNFVTRRQYNEQFF,TGTGCCAGCAACTTCGTGACTAGGAGACAGTACAATGAGCAGTTCTTC
TRBV15,NA,TRBD2,15,TRBJ2-5,CATSRDLGGVETQYF,TGTGCCACCAGCAGAGATTTGGGGGGGGTGGAGACCCAGTACTTC
TRBV20-1,few,NA,13,TRBJ2-1,CSARIPGTPQQFF,TGCAGTGCTAGAATCCCCGGCACACCGCAGCAGTTCTTC
TRBV20-1,few,NA,16,TRBJ2-4,CSGSRRNSVAKNIQYF,TGCAGTGGATCTCGGCGGAATTCGGTAGCCAAAAACATTCAGTACTTC
TRBV6-2/TRBV6-3,many,NA,15,TRBJ1-5,CASSYPGNSNQPQHF,TGTGCCAGCAGTTACCCCGGTAATAGCAATCAGCCCCAGCATTTT
TRBV19,NA,NA,14,TRBJ1-2,CASSIQGSYFGYTF,TGTGCCAGTAGTATACAGGGTTCTTACTTTGGCTACACCTTC
TRBV2,NA,TRBD2,20,TRBJ2-3,CASSAAEGGLAGAFTDTQYF,TGTGCCAGCAGTGCCGCCGAGGGAGGACTAGCGGGGGCATTCACAGATACGCAGTATTTT
TRBV12-3/TRBV12-4,few,NA,12,TRBJ2-2,CASSLKAGELFF,TGTGCCAGCAGTTTAAAGGCCGGGGAGCTGTTTTTT
TRBV2,many,NA,14,TRBJ2-5,CASSEGGLGETQYF,TGTGCCAGCAGTGAAGGAGGTTTGGGGGAGACCCAGTACTTC
TRBV2,few,NA,9,TRBJ2-3,CASSAPQYF,TGTGCCAGCAGTGCGCCGCAGTATTTT
TRBV28,many,NA,17,TRBJ2-1,CASSSLSVPGDYNEQFF,TGTGCCAGCAGTTCTTTAAGCGTACCAGGGGATTACAATGAGCAGTTCTTC
TRBV4-2,NA,TRBD1,16,TRBJ2-7,CASSQEPGTGHYEQYF,TGTGCCAGCAGCCAAGAGCCCGGGACAGGGCACTACGAGCAGTACTTC
TRBV6-5,NA,TRBD1,18,TRBJ1-6,CATTGTGTLSLRNSALHF,TGTGCCACAACCGGGACAGGGACATTATCTCTACGTAATTCAGCCCTCCACTTT
TRBV5-4,few,TRBD2,13,TRBJ2-7,CAYRGVGIYEQYF,TGTGCCTACCGGGGGGTTGGGATCTACGAGCAGTACTTC
TRBV27,many,TRBD1,14,TRBJ1-2,CASRRQDRVGGYTF,TGTGCCAGCAGGCGCCAGGACAGGGTCGGGGGCTACACCTTC
TRBV5-1,few,NA,15,TRBJ2-3,CASSSWLASTDTQYF,TGCGCCAGCAGCTCTTGGCTAGCAAGCACAGATACGCAGTATTTT
TRBV27,NA,NA,17,TRBJ2-1,CASSLSKGGLSYNEQFF,TGTGCCAGCAGTTTATCCAAGGGGGGTCTCTCCTACAATGAGCAGTTCTTC
TRBV2,many,NA,14,TRBJ2-2,CASKKDVNTGELFF,TGTGCCAGCAAGAAAGACGTGAACACCGGGGAGCTGTTTTTT
TRBV10-3,NA,NA,13,TRBJ2-2,CAIRERGTGELFF,TGTGCCATCAGGGAGCGCGGTACCGGGGAGCTGTTTTTT
TRBV2,NA,NA,13,TRBJ2-5,CASSPTWALPQYF,TGTGCCAGCAGTCCGACGTGGGCTCTGCCCCAGTACTTC
TRBV5-6,NA,TRBD1,17,TRBJ1-5,CASSLSGGAVYHQPQHF,TGTGCCAGCAGCTTATCAGGGGGCGCGGTCTATCATCAGCCCCAGCATTTT
TRBV5-1,few,NA,12,TRBJ1-2,CASKRGQYGYTF,TGCGCCAGCAAACGGGGGCAGTATGGCTACACCTTC